This T cell receptor beta chain was identified during a study of blood T cell repertoires in COVID-19. Sequenced by immunoSEQ multiplex PCR; TCRdb stores in-frame clones only, minus some. The sample includes more than 250,000 clones, 90% of them seen just once. The CDR3 is 14 residues long. CDR1 and CDR2 from the germline V gene are SGHRS and YFSETQ. V was pared by 0 bases and J by 6 bases, with 13 bases between. The rearrangement uses TRBV5-1 and TRBJ2-7, with D possibly matching TRBD2 (5 bases). The clonotype was recovered from a woman under 30 with acute COVID-19. The specimen sequenced was PBMCs or T cells enriched from blood (not recorded which). The CDR3 region has the DNA TGCGCCAGCAGCTTGGAACTAGGTTTTGGCGAGCAGTACTTC. Encoded protein: CASSLELGFGEQYF.